This TCR beta chain was recovered during a study of Graves' ophthalmopathy and Graves' hyperthyroidism. Study-level points and caveats: Both an approximately 70% sensitivity and an approximately 77% specificity characterized the model's predictions of ophthalmopathy progression. Detection in blood was also observed for most expanded thyroid clonotypes above 0.001 frequency.

This CDR3 is 18 amino acids long. Germline CDR1 SGHRS, CDR2 YFSETQ. With V trimmed by 0 bases and J by 2 bases, 8 bases remained unmatched. Ophthalmopathy cases showed moderate-to-severe activity, scoring CAS ≥3 and NOSPECS ≥4, with duration under 3 months. This clonotype was counted many times. The antigen is unknown. The authors amplified TCR beta CDR3 regions from RNA transcripts. HTBI primers were employed in first-round RT-PCR, then a second-round multiplex PCR followed. TCRdb reprocessed the multiplex PCR reads with MiXCR, giving one entry per CDR3 protein. The profile shows roughly 480,000 distinct CDR3 sequences, approximately 15% of them singletons.

This clonotype was obtained from a woman aged 25 to 45 with Graves' ophthalmopathy. Source material: blood. The J gene is TRBJ2-6, the V gene TRBV5-1; TRBD1 agrees at 7 bases. CDR3 in amino acids: CASSLDGQVGAGANVLTF. DNA for the CDR3: TGCGCCAGCAGCTTGGACGGACAGGTCGGCGCTGGGGCCAACGTCCTGACTTTC. Looking up the rest from reference TRBV5-1 and TRBJ2-6 gives the full variable domain: KAGVTQTPRYLIKTRGQQVTLSCSPISGHRSVSWYQQTPGQGLQFLFEYFSETQRNKGNFPGRFSGRQFSNSRSEMNVSTLELGDSALYLCASSLDGQVGAGANVLTFGAGSRLTVL.